One sample yielded the 14 T cell receptor beta chains listed below, sequenced in a study of T cell responses to AZD1222 COVID-19 vaccine. Sequenced by immunoSEQ multiplex PCR; TCRdb stores in-frame clones only, minus some. Of around 200,000 clones listed, roughly 88% are singletons. Sequencing was performed on peripheral blood, taken on day 0 of AZD1222 vaccination. The receptors come from an adult in good health.

The chain carries TRBV5-1 and TRBJ1-1, with D tentatively TRBD1 (5 bases). The V gene lost 4 bases and the J gene lost 11 bases, with 24 bases spanning the gap. This CDR3 has 15 residues. Germline loops: CDR1 SGHRS, CDR2 YFSETQ. The CDR3 loop is CASSIGRTNLDPAFF. In nucleotides, the CDR3 is TGCGCCAGCAGCATAGGCCGGACAAACCTCGACCCGGCTTTCTTT.

The chain recombines TRBV28 with TRBJ1-2, with D possibly matching TRBD1 (6 bases). Germline CDR1 reads MDHEN; CDR2 reads SYDVKM. V was clipped by 3 bases and J by 6 bases, with 29 bases between them. The CDR3 spans 19 residues. The CDR3 sequence: CASSLAGLDYRVPENGYTF. CDR3 nucleotide sequence: TGTGCCAGCAGTTTGGCGGGGTTGGACTACAGGGTGCCTGAAAATGGCTACACCTTC.

The CDR3 loop reads CASSKNTEAFF. The DNA for the CDR3 is TGTGCCAGCAGTAAAAACACTGAAGCTTTCTTT. The J gene is TRBJ1-1, the V gene TRBV12-3 or TRBV12-4; the D is unclear. There are 11 residues in the CDR3. V was shortened by 5 bases and J by 2 bases, with 3 bases between the two germline ends.

CDR3 region: CASSFTPTGPYEQYF. In nucleotides, the CDR3 is TGTGCCAGCAGTTTTACCCCGACGGGGCCCTACGAGCAGTACTTC. This chain joins TRBV27 and TRBJ2-7; D assignment may be TRBD1 or TRBD2 (5 bases each). Trimming pared 3 bases from V and 2 bases from J, leaving 14 bases between. Germline V gene lookup returns CDR1 MNHEY and CDR2 SMNVEV (reference sequence). The CDR3 consists of 15 residues.

The chain has TRBV7-9 and TRBJ2-2; 8 nucleotides match TRBD2. Germline CDR1 and CDR2: SEHNR and FQNEAQ (reference sequence). CDR3 length equals 16 residues. Trimming removed 5 bases from V and 4 bases from J; junction bases left unmatched: 9. DNA of the CDR3: TGTGCCAGCAGCCCACTCCCGGGACTAGTCACCGGGGAGCTGTTTTTT. Translation: CASSPLPGLVTGELFF. Based on the CDR3 plus reference TRBV7-9 and TRBJ2-2, the full variable domain is DTGVSQNPRHKITKRGQNVTFRCDPISEHNRLYWYRQTLGQGPEFLTYFQNEAQLEKSRLLSDRFSAERPKGSFSTLEIQRTEQGDSAMYLCASSPLPGLVTGELFFGEGSRLTVL.

This clone was recorded only once. V and J are TRBV7-9 and TRBJ2-3; no definite D call. The CDR3 has 14 residues. Germline V lookup: CDR1 SEHNR, CDR2 FQNEAQ (reference sequence). The germline V and J ends were trimmed by 4 bases and 4 bases, with 12 bases remaining between them. This CDR3 reads CASSSPLSPDTQYF. CDR3 in DNA: TGTGCCAGCAGCTCCCCGCTTAGTCCAGATACGCAGTATTTT.

This sequence joins TRBV5-1 and TRBJ2-3; possibly TRBD2 for D (6 bases). The CDR3 consists of 13 residues. V shed 4 bases and J shed 6 bases, with 12 bases lying between them. Germline lookup yields CDR1 SGHRS and CDR2 YFSETQ. The CDR3 reads CASSLSGDDTQYF. The CDR3 DNA reads TGCGCCAGCAGCCTGTCGGGAGACGATACGCAGTATTTT.

The rearrangement links TRBV9 to TRBJ1-1, with D perhaps matching TRBD1 (5 bases). Trimming left V 3 bases short and J 5 bases short, with 26 bases between. There are 18 residues in the CDR3. Germline CDR1 SGDLS, CDR2 YYNGEE. CDR3 loop: CASSESPTPMGRGTEAFF. Here the CDR3 DNA reads TGTGCCAGCAGCGAGAGCCCCACCCCAATGGGCCGGGGGACTGAAGCTTTCTTT.

J is TRBJ1-4 and V is TRBV27; 9 bases are shared with TRBD1. Germline V gives CDR1 MNHEY, CDR2 SMNVEV (reference sequence). V was clipped by 2 bases and J by 12 bases; unmatched bases: 10. The CDR3 length is 15 residues. CDR3 in amino acids: CASSLVGQGHGQLFF. CDR3 coding DNA: TGTGCCAGCAGTTTAGTGGGACAGGGTCATGGGCAACTGTTTTTT.

The chain couples TRBV4-3 to TRBJ2-3; weak D call: TRBD2 (5 bases). The CDR3 totals 14 residues. Trimming took off 4 bases at V and 2 bases at J, with 10 bases between the two ends. The germline V gene encodes CDR1 LGHNA and CDR2 YSLEER. CDR3 sequence reads: CASSRYRDTDTQYF. The CDR3 coding sequence is TGCGCCAGCAGCCGTTACCGGGACACAGATACGCAGTATTTT.

The V and J genes are TRBV6-5 and TRBJ1-5; D is perhaps TRBD1 (6 bases). The germline CDR1 and CDR2 sequences are MNHEY and SVGAGI. V lost 7 bases, J lost 7 bases, and 17 bases lay in between. CDR3 length: 14 residues. In DNA form, the CDR3 reads TGTGCCAGCAAAGTCGAGGGGGGGTGGCAGCCCCAGCATTTT. Its translation is CASKVEGGWQPQHF.

V gene TRBV2 combines with J gene TRBJ1-2; D is ambiguous. CDR3 length: 12 residues. From germline, CDR1 is SNHLY and CDR2 FYNNEI. Trimming stripped 6 bases from V and 5 bases from J, with 10 bases between. CDR3 nucleotides: TGTGCCAGCAGCCCCATAGATTATGGCTACACCTTC. This sequence encodes CASSPIDYGYTF.

This clone was seen once. V and J are TRBV6-2 or TRBV6-3 and TRBJ1-6; TRBD1 agrees at 7 bases. V was pared by 4 bases and J by 0 bases, with 9 bases of the junction left unmatched. CDR3 length equals 18 residues. Per the germline V gene, CDR1 is MNHEY and CDR2 is SVGEGT. The CDR3 region has the DNA TGTGCCAGCAGTTCGACAGGGTTGTCACGCTCCTATAATTCACCCCTCCACTTT. As protein: CASSSTGLSRSYNSPLHF.

This chain links TRBV6-5 with TRBJ1-2; TRBD1 might be the D (6 bases). V lost 0 bases to trimming and J lost 2 bases, with 13 bases between them. The V gene's germline CDR1 is MNHEY and CDR2 SVGAGI. This CDR3 is built from 16 residues. The CDR3 coding sequence is TGTGCCAGCAGTTACTCGCCGGGGGGGCGCAACTATGGCTACACCTTC. Translating gives CASSYSPGGRNYGYTF.